Given below is one TCR beta chain in context. The antigen is unknown. The CDR3 totals 16 residues. V dropped 4 bases and J dropped 2; count of bases not matched to a gene: 5. Germline V lookup: CDR1 LGHDT, CDR2 YNNKEL (reference sequence). Sequencing followed a ViraFEST assay step that expanded antigen-specific CD4+ T cells with viral peptide pools. The culture ran for about 11 days, and then CD4+ T cells were isolated. The person acquired a PCR-confirmed SARS-CoV-2 infection between March and December 2020. This sample is part of a study of vaccination effects on CD4 cells after COVID-19. Using immunoSEQ multiplex PCR, the repertoire was profiled, and TCRdb retains in-frame clones only, with some absent. The data show tens of thousands of clones, 70% to 80% seen once.

Sequences were derived from CD4+ T cells from PBMCs cultured with HCoV-NL63 spike peptides, sampled before COVID-19 vaccination. This chain joins TRBV3-1 (or the pseudogene TRBV3-2) and TRBJ2-3; TRBD2 matches at 11 bases. The TCR comes from a human donor who had a prior SARS-CoV-2 infection. The CDR3 DNA follows: TGTGCCAGCAGCCGTAGCGGGGGGGCTTTCACAGATACGCAGTATTTT. It yields the protein CASSRSGGAFTDTQYF.